This T cell receptor beta chain was obtained from a study of cytomegalovirus exposure and HLA in healthy donors. Profiled with immunoSEQ multiplex PCR; TCRdb holds only in-frame clones, not every one. Of about 98,000 clones in the sample, approximately 95% were seen once. Germline CDR1 is SGHRS and CDR2 is YFSETQ. The CDR3 contains 14 residues. Between the trimmed V and J ends, which lost 3 bases and 1 base, there was a span of 8 bases. This clone has only one observation. Sequenced: PBMCs. The TCR comes from a woman younger than 30 in good health and CMV-seronegative. The rearrangement joins TRBV5-1 to TRBJ1-3; possible D gene TRBD1, 5 bases. CDR3 nucleotides: TGCGCCAGCAGCTATCAGGGTTCTGGAAACACCATATATTTT. Translation gives CASSYQGSGNTIYF.